These T cell receptor beta chains were read from a single sample in a study of cytotoxic CD8 clonotypes in ibrutinib-treated CLL. Assay used: immunoSEQ multiplex PCR; TCRdb lists only in-frame clones, some missing. The sample lists more than 200,000 clones; 79% were seen once. Sample: PBMCs, taken after 12 months of ibrutinib treatment. The source of these receptors is a human donor with chronic lymphocytic leukemia. The CDR3 runs from the conserved cysteine through the conserved F or W. D genes are given only for firm matches. The size field is filled for only some rows; it gives once, few, many or a size class.

abundance	j_gene	d_gene	v_gene	CDR3aa	CDR3nt
NA	TRBJ1-1	TRBD1	TRBV7-3	CASSLGQGNTEAFF	TGTGCCAGCAGCTTAGGACAGGGGAACACTGAAGCTTTCTTT
NA	TRBJ1-1	TRBD1	TRBV5-6	CASTPRAGGLNTEAFF	TGTGCCAGCACCCCCAGGGCAGGGGGACTGAACACTGAAGCTTTCTTT
NA	TRBJ1-5	NA	TRBV6-1	CASSEVMGASGNQPQHF	TGTGCCAGCAGTGAAGTGATGGGAGCTTCGGGAAATCAGCCCCAGCATTTT
few	TRBJ1-1	NA	TRBV27	CASSLSRNTEAFF	TGTGCCAGCAGTTTATCCAGGAACACTGAAGCTTTCTTT
once	TRBJ2-1	TRBD2	TRBV5-1	CASSGGLAGVDEQFF	TGCGCCAGCAGCGGGGGACTAGCGGGAGTCGATGAGCAGTTCTTC
NA	TRBJ2-7	NA	TRBV2	CASSPRTFYEQYF	TGTGCCAGCTCTCCCAGGACTTTCTACGAGCAGTACTTC
NA	TRBJ2-3	TRBD1	TRBV7-6	CASSRTGVGTDTQYF	TGTGCCAGCAGCCGTACAGGGGTCGGCACAGATACGCAGTATTTT
NA	TRBJ2-3	TRBD2	TRBV13	CASSSSGGVADTQYF	TGTGCCAGCAGCTCCTCCGGGGGGGTCGCAGATACGCAGTATTTT
NA	TRBJ2-7	NA	TRBV7-9	CASIEFDSRSLKQYF	TGTGCCAGCATCGAATTCGACTCCCGGTCTTTAAAGCAGTACTTC
once	TRBJ2-3	NA	TRBV27	CASSPGGYSDTQYF	TGTGCCAGCAGTCCAGGAGGGTACTCAGATACGCAGTATTTT
NA	TRBJ1-2	NA	TRBV5-4	CASSTGQTPYGYTF	TGTGCCAGCAGCACAGGACAGACCCCCTATGGCTACACCTTC
NA	TRBJ2-4	NA	TRBV5-1	CASSLAPDSALNIQYF	TGCGCCAGCAGCTTGGCCCCGGACAGCGCCTTAAACATTCAGTACTTC
NA	TRBJ1-5	NA	TRBV5-1	CASSLVGGSNQPQHF	TGCGCCAGCAGCTTGGTAGGAGGTAGCAATCAGCCCCAGCATTTT
NA	TRBJ2-7	NA	TRBV5-6	CASSFLYEQYF	TGTGCCAGCAGCTTTCTCTACGAGCAGTACTTC
NA	TRBJ2-7	NA	TRBV19	CASSANRDYEQYF	TGTGCCAGTAGTGCCAACAGGGACTACGAGCAGTACTTC
NA	TRBJ2-1	TRBD2	TRBV6-5	CASSSALAGASEQFF	TGTGCCAGCAGCTCCGCACTAGCGGGGGCTTCGGAGCAGTTCTTC
NA	TRBJ2-3	NA	TRBV9	CASSVSGDTQYF	TGTGCCAGCAGCGTTTCCGGAGATACGCAGTATTTT
NA	TRBJ1-3	NA	TRBV6-5	CASSFDVNSSGNTIYF	TGTGCCAGCAGTTTTGACGTCAATTCCTCTGGAAACACCATATATTTT
NA	TRBJ1-3	NA	TRBV18	CASSPSQGGNTIYF	TGTGCCAGCTCTCCATCCCAGGGAGGAAACACCATATATTTT
NA	TRBJ2-7	NA	TRBV27	CASSPDPISSYEQYF	TGTGCCAGCAGTCCAGATCCCATTTCTTCCTACGAGCAGTACTTC
NA	TRBJ2-2	TRBD1	TRBV2	CASSAQGAWTGELFF	TGTGCCAGCAGTGCGCAGGGGGCGTGGACCGGGGAGCTGTTTTTT
few	TRBJ2-7	NA	TRBV25-1	CASSDPTREQYF	TGTGCCAGCAGTGATCCCACGAGGGAGCAGTACTTC